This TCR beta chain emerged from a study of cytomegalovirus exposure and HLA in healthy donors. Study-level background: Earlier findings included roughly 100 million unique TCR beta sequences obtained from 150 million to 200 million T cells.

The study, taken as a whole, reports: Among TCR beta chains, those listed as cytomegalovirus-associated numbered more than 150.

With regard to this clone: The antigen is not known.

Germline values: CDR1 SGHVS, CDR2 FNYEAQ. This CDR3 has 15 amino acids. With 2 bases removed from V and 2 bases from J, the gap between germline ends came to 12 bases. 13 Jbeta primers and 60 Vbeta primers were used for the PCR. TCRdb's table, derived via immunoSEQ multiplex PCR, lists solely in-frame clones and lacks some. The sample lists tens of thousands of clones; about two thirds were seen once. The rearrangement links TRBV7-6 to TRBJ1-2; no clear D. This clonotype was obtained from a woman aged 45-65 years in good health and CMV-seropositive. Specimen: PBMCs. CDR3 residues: CASSLLATTNYGYTF. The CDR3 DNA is TGTGCCAGCAGCTTACTAGCCACCACGAACTATGGCTACACCTTC.